A selection of T cell receptor beta chains follows, all from one sample in a study of identical twins. In TCRdb, the 5' RACE reads were re-called with MiXCR into one record per CDR3 protein. The data show 500,000 to 650,000 distinct CDR3 sequences, around 7.5% seen once. These same records also appear under a second study, on yellow fever vaccine responses in identical twins.

Sequencing was carried out using PBMCs. The receptors were gathered from a woman under 30 in good health. The CDR3 runs from the conserved cysteine through the conserved F or W. The order of the fields is CDR3 protein, CDR3 DNA, clone size, J gene, D gene, V gene. A D gene is named only where the DNA matches it firmly. The size field is filled for only some rows; it gives once, few, many or a size class.

CDR3: CASSYSIGSSTDTQYF; DNA: TGTGCCAGCAGTTACTCTATAGGGAGTAGCACAGATACGCAGTATTTT; size: .; J: TRBJ2-3; D: .; V: TRBV6-5
CDR3: CASSQDLIAGGPYTGELFF; DNA: TGTGCCAGCAGCCAAGATCTTATAGCGGGGGGGCCGTACACCGGGGAGCTGTTTTTT; size: .; J: TRBJ2-2; D: TRBD2; V: TRBV3-1
CDR3: CASSLSQTATNEKLFF; DNA: TGTGCCAGCAGTTTATCACAGACAGCAACTAATGAAAAACTGTTTTTT; size: .; J: TRBJ1-4; D: .; V: TRBV28
CDR3: CASSYGGNQPQHF; DNA: TGTGCCAGCAGTTACGGGGGAAATCAGCCCCAGCATTTT; size: many; J: TRBJ1-5; D: .; V: TRBV6-5
CDR3: CASSPGGGRANEQFF; DNA: TGTGCCAGCAGCCCCGGAGGCGGGAGGGCGAATGAGCAGTTCTTC; size: .; J: TRBJ2-1; D: TRBD2; V: TRBV7-3
CDR3: CASRDSNSGNTIYF; DNA: TGTGCCAGCAGGGACAGTAACTCTGGAAACACCATATATTTT; size: few; J: TRBJ1-3; D: .; V: TRBV12-3/TRBV12-4
CDR3: CATPTGTENTGELFF; DNA: TGTGCCACCCCGACCGGGACAGAGAACACCGGGGAGCTGTTTTTT; size: few; J: TRBJ2-2; D: TRBD1; V: TRBV10-3
CDR3: CSARDRLAGGVGYTF; DNA: TGCAGTGCAAGAGATCGACTTGCAGGGGGGGTTGGCTACACCTTC; size: .; J: TRBJ1-2; D: TRBD1; V: TRBV20-1
CDR3: CASSEAGINTEAFF; DNA: TGTGCCAGCAGCGAAGCGGGTATCAACACTGAAGCTTTCTTT; size: many; J: TRBJ1-1; D: .; V: TRBV27
CDR3: CASSLIGGSGSYNEQFF; DNA: TGCGCCAGCAGCTTGATTGGGGGGAGCGGGAGTTACAATGAGCAGTTCTTC; size: many; J: TRBJ2-1; D: TRBD2; V: TRBV5-1
CDR3: CASSLPATSGGAAYNEQFF; DNA: TGTGCCAGCAGCTTACCCGCGACTAGCGGGGGGGCCGCCTACAATGAGCAGTTCTTC; size: .; J: TRBJ2-1; D: TRBD2; V: TRBV7-8
CDR3: CASSLVAGENTGELFF; DNA: TGTGCCAGCAGCTTGGTGGCAGGGGAGAACACCGGGGAGCTGTTTTTT; size: few; J: TRBJ2-2; D: .; V: TRBV5-5
CDR3: CACSLGRIELGGYNEQFF; DNA: TGTGCCTGCAGTTTAGGGCGGATCGAACTAGGGGGTTACAATGAGCAGTTCTTC; size: .; J: TRBJ2-1; D: .; V: TRBV12-3/TRBV12-4
CDR3: CASSSSATPNGYF; DNA: TGTGCCAGCAGTTCCTCCGCGACCCCCAATGGGTACTTC; size: few; J: TRBJ2-4; D: .; V: TRBV12-3/TRBV12-4
CDR3: CASSQRGGGTLQNNEQFF; DNA: TGCGCCAGCAGCCAACGTGGCGGGGGGACTTTACAAAACAATGAGCAGTTCTTC; size: few; J: TRBJ2-1; D: TRBD2; V: TRBV5-1
CDR3: CATSREQGTGFDGTQYF; DNA: TGTGCCACCAGCAGAGAACAAGGGACAGGGTTTGACGGGACCCAGTACTTC; size: .; J: TRBJ2-5; D: TRBD1; V: TRBV15
CDR3: CASSSSGSHNEQFF; DNA: TGTGCCAGCAGCTCCTCAGGGTCCCACAATGAGCAGTTCTTC; size: .; J: TRBJ2-1; D: .; V: TRBV11-2
CDR3: CASSLWGRNYGYTF; DNA: TGCGCCAGCAGCTTGTGGGGGAGGAACTATGGCTACACCTTC; size: .; J: TRBJ1-2; D: .; V: TRBV5-1
CDR3: CSAREGPNTGELFF; DNA: TGCAGTGCTAGAGAAGGTCCGAACACCGGGGAGCTGTTTTTT; size: few; J: TRBJ2-2; D: .; V: TRBV20-1
CDR3: CASSPRGLHSGNTIYF; DNA: TGTGCCAGCAGCCCGAGAGGGTTACACTCTGGAAACACCATATATTTT; size: .; J: TRBJ1-3; D: .; V: TRBV14
CDR3: CASTLDRGGQPQHF; DNA: TGTGCCAGCACCTTGGACAGGGGCGGTCAGCCCCAGCATTTT; size: many; J: TRBJ1-5; D: TRBD1; V: TRBV12-3/TRBV12-4
CDR3: CASSNRGTTGGQFF; DNA: TGTGCCAGCAGTAATCGGGGGACTACCGGAGGGCAGTTCTTC; size: few; J: TRBJ2-1; D: TRBD2; V: TRBV6-1
CDR3: CASSLGGARGRYNEQFF; DNA: TGTGCCAGCAGTTTGGGGGGGGCCAGGGGAAGGTACAATGAGCAGTTCTTC; size: few; J: TRBJ2-1; D: .; V: TRBV6-5
CDR3: CASSRSGTGGETQYF; DNA: TGCGCCAGCAGCCGGAGCGGGACAGGGGGAGAGACCCAGTACTTC; size: few; J: TRBJ2-5; D: TRBD1; V: TRBV5-1
CDR3: CASRPTGDSLSETQYF; DNA: TGTGCCAGCCGACCCACTGGGGACAGCCTTTCTGAGACCCAGTACTTC; size: few; J: TRBJ2-5; D: TRBD1; V: TRBV7-9
CDR3: CASSLVVGRASYEQYF; DNA: TGTGCCAGCAGCTTAGTCGTAGGGCGGGCGTCCTACGAGCAGTACTTC; size: few; J: TRBJ2-7; D: .; V: TRBV7-9
CDR3: CASRQGAPVTDTQYF; DNA: TGTGCCAGCAGACAGGGGGCTCCGGTCACAGATACGCAGTATTTT; size: .; J: TRBJ2-3; D: TRBD1; V: TRBV27
CDR3: CSARLAEMTYNEQFF; DNA: TGCAGTGCTAGACTAGCGGAGATGACCTACAATGAGCAGTTCTTC; size: .; J: TRBJ2-1; D: TRBD2; V: TRBV20-1
CDR3: CASTHRDPFGEQYF; DNA: TGCGCCAGCACCCACAGGGATCCCTTTGGAGAGCAGTACTTC; size: few; J: TRBJ2-7; D: .; V: TRBV5-1
CDR3: CASRVPGQPYEQYF; DNA: TGTGCCAGCAGAGTACCGGGACAGCCCTACGAGCAGTACTTC; size: .; J: TRBJ2-7; D: TRBD1; V: TRBV28
CDR3: CASSLGTPWELFF; DNA: TGCGCCAGCAGCCTCGGGACTCCCTGGGAGCTGTTTTTT; size: .; J: TRBJ2-2; D: .; V: TRBV5-1
CDR3: CASSLARAVLTDTQYF; DNA: TGCGCCAGCAGCTTGGCCCGGGCGGTACTGACAGATACGCAGTATTTT; size: many; J: TRBJ2-3; D: .; V: TRBV5-1
CDR3: CATSREAGPYTEAFF; DNA: TGTGCCACCAGCAGAGAGGCCGGACCGTACACTGAAGCTTTCTTT; size: many; J: TRBJ1-1; D: .; V: TRBV15
CDR3: CASSQDFSGFYGYTF; DNA: TGTGCCAGCAGCCAAGATTTTTCAGGGTTCTATGGCTACACCTTC; size: many; J: TRBJ1-2; D: .; V: TRBV3-1
CDR3: CATTTSGSNTGELFF; DNA: TGTGCCACCACGACTAGCGGGAGTAACACCGGGGAGCTGTTTTTT; size: many; J: TRBJ2-2; D: TRBD2; V: TRBV10-3
CDR3: CASSEFGGTDTQYF; DNA: TGTGCCAGCAGTGAATTTGGGGGCACAGATACGCAGTATTTT; size: .; J: TRBJ2-3; D: .; V: TRBV25-1
CDR3: CASSLAGILGETQYF; DNA: TGTGCCAGCAGCTTAGCAGGGATTTTAGGAGAGACCCAGTACTTC; size: many; J: TRBJ2-5; D: .; V: TRBV7-7
CDR3: CASSSRQPPNTGELFF; DNA: TGCGCCAGCAGCTCCAGACAGCCGCCAAACACCGGGGAGCTGTTTTTT; size: .; J: TRBJ2-2; D: .; V: TRBV4-1